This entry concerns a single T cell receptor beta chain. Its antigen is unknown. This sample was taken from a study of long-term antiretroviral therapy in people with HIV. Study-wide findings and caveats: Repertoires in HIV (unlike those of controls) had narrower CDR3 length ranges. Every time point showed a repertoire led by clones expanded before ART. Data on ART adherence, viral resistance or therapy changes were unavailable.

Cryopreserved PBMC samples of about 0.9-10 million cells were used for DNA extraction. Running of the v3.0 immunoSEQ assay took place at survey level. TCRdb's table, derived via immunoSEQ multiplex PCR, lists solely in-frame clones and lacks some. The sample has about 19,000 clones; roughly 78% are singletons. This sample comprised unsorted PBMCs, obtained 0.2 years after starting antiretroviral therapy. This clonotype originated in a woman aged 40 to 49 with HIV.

CDR3 nucleotides: TGTGCCAGCAGCCCAGTCCCGGGGACCGCGCTTGAAAAACTGTTTTTT. Translating it yields CASSPVPGTALEKLFF. The chain couples TRBV5-6 to TRBJ1-4; tentative D call: TRBD1 (5 bases). Trimming took off 4 bases at V and 7 bases at J, with 20 bases between the two ends. Germline values: CDR1 SGHDT, CDR2 YYEEEE. This CDR3 has 16 residues.